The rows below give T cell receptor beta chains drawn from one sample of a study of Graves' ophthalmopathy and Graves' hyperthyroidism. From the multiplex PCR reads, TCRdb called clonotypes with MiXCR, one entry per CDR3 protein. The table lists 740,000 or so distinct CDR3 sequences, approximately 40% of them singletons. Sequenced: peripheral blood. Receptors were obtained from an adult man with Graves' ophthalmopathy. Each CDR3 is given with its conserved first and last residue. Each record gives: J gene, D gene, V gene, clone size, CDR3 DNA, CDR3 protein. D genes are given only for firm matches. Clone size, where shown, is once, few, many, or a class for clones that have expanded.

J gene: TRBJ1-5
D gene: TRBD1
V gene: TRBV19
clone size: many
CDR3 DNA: TGTGCCAGTAGTCGGGGACAGGCTAGCAATCAGCCCCAGCATTTT
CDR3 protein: CASSRGQASNQPQHF

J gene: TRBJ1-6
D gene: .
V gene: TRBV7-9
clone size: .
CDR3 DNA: TGTGCCAGCAGCTTGGGGGACTCAAACCATTCACCCCTCCACTTT
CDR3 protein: CASSLGDSNHSPLHF

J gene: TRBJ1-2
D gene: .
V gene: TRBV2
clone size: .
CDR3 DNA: TGTGCCAGCAGTTACACGGGTCGAGGGGAGGGCTACACCTTC
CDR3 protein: CASSYTGRGEGYTF

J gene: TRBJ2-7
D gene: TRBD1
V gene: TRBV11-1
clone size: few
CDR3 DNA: TGTGCCAGCAGCGGTACTCGACAGGGCTCCTACGAGCAGTACTTC
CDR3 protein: CASSGTRQGSYEQYF

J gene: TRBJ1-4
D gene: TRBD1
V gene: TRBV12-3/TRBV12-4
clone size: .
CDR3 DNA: TGTGCCAGCACCGGGACAGGGCTGGATGAAAAACTGTTTTTT
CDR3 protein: CASTGTGLDEKLFF

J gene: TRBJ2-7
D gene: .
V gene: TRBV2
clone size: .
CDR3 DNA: TGTGCCAGCAGCCTCCGGACAGAGGACGAGCAGTACTTC
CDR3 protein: CASSLRTEDEQYF

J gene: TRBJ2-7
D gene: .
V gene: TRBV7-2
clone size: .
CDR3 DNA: TGTGCCAGCTCACCACCCCAGGCGGTTGGGGAGCAGTACTTC
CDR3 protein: CASSPPQAVGEQYF

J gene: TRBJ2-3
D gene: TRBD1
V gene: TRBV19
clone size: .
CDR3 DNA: TGTGCCAGTACCGACCCCGGGACAGACACAGATACGCAGTATTTT
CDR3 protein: CASTDPGTDTDTQYF

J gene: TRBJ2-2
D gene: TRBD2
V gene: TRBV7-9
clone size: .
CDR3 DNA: TGTGCCAGCAGCTCGCGACTAGCGGGGACCGCGGGCACCGGGGAGCTGTTTTTT
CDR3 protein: CASSSRLAGTAGTGELFF

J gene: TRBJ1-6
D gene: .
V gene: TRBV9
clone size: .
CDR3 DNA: TGTGCCAGCAGCCAAGAGGGGAACGGCAACTCCAATTCACCCCTCCACTTT
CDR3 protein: CASSQEGNGNSNSPLHF

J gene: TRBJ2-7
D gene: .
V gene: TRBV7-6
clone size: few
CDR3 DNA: TGTGCCAGCAGCTTAGTTGAGGGGTACCACGAGCAGTACTTC
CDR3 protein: CASSLVEGYHEQYF

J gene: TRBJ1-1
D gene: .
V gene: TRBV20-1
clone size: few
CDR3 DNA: TGCAGTGCTAGTCGGAATCACGCTGAAGCTTTCTTT
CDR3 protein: CSASRNHAEAFF

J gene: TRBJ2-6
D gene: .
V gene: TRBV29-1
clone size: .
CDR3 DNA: TGCAGCGTTGGGGTAACGGGGGTCTCTGGGGCCAACGTCCTGACTTTC
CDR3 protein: CSVGVTGVSGANVLTF

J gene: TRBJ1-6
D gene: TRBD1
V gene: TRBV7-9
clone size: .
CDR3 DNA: TGTGCCAGCAGCTGGGACAGGTTTAACTCACCCCTCCACTTT
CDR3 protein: CASSWDRFNSPLHF

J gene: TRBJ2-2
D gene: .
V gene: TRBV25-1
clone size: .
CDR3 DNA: TGTGCTAGAGCGAATACAGGCCCCGGGGAGCTGTTTTTT
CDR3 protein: CARANTGPGELFF

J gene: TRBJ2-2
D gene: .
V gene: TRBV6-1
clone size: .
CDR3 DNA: TGTGCCAGCAGTCGCTATAGCCGCGCGAACACCGGGGAGCTGTTTTTT
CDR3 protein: CASSRYSRANTGELFF

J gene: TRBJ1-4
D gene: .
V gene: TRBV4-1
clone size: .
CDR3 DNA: TGCGCCAGCAGCCAAGATGGAGGAGACGCAACTAATGAAAAACTGTTTTTT
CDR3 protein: CASSQDGGDATNEKLFF

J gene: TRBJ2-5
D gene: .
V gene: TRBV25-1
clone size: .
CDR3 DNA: TGTGCCAGCAGTTTATTCAAGGGGGGCGTCTATCCAGAGACCCAGTACTTC
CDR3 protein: CASSLFKGGVYPETQYF

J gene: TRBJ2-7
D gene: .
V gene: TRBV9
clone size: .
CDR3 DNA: TGTGCCAGCAGCCAAGATTTTCAGGGCTACGAGCAGTACTTC
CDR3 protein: CASSQDFQGYEQYF

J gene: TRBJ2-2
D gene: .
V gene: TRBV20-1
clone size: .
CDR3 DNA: TGCAGTGCTAGGTCACAGGAGAGCTCGAACACCGGGGAGCTGTTTTTT
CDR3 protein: CSARSQESSNTGELFF

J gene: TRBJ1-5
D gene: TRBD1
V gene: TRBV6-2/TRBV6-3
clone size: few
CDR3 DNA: TGTGCGGCGGGACAGCACAATCAGCCCCAGCATTTT
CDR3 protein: CAAGQHNQPQHF

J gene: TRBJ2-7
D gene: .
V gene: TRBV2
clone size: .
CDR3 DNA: TGTGCCAGCAGCTCCACCGGGACTGACTCCTACGAGCAGTACTTC
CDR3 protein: CASSSTGTDSYEQYF

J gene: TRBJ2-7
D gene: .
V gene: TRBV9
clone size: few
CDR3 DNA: TGTGCCAGCAGCTCTCGTGAGGCAGGGCCCTACGAGCAGTACTTC
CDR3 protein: CASSSREAGPYEQYF

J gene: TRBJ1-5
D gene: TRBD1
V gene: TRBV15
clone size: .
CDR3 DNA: TGTGCCACCGGCAGGGTTACAGGGGTTAATCAGCCCCAGCATTTT
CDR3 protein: CATGRVTGVNQPQHF

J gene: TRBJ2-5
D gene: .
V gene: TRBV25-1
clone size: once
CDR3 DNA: TGTGCCAGCAGTCCCCACTTCGACGGTCGCGGGTCCGAAGAGACCCAGTACTTC
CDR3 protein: CASSPHFDGRGSEETQYF

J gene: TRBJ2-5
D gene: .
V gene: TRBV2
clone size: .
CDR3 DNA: TGTGCCAGCAGTGGACCCGACGGGGGAGGACGGGGGACCCAGTACTTC
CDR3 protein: CASSGPDGGGRGTQYF

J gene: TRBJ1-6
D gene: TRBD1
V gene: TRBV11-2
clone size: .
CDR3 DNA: TGTGCCAGCAGCGTATTTGGGACAGGGGTTAATTCACCCCTCCACTTT
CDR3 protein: CASSVFGTGVNSPLHF

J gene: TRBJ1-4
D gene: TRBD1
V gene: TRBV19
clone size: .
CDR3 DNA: TGTGCCAGTAGTGAGGGACAGGGATGGGAAAAACTGTTTTTT
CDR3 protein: CASSEGQGWEKLFF

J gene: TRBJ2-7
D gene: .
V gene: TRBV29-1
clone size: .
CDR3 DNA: TGCAGCGTCGAGATCCTCTCCTACGAGCAGTACTTC
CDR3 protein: CSVEILSYEQYF

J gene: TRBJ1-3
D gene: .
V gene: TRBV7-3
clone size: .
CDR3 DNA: TGTGCCAGCAGCTTAAAACGCGCTGGAAACACCATATATTTT
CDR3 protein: CASSLKRAGNTIYF

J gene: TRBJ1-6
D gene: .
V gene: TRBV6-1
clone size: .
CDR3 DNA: TGTGCCAGCAGTCTTCGGGGACTACCCCTCCACTTT
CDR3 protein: CASSLRGLPLHF

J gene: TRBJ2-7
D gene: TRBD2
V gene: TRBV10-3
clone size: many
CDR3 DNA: TGTGCCAGTAGACTAGCGGGAACAGACGAGCAGTACTTC
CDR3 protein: CASRLAGTDEQYF

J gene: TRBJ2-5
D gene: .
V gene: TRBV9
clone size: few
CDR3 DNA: TGTGCCAGCAGCGTCCAGGCCCTAAAGGGTGAGACCCAGTACTTC
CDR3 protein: CASSVQALKGETQYF

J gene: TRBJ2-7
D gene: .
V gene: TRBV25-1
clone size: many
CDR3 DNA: TGTGCCAGCAGCCGGGGGTGGGGCTACGAGCAGTACTTC
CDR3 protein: CASSRGWGYEQYF

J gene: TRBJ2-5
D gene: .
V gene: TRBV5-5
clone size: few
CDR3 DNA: TGTGCCAGCAGCTTGGCGGCGGGAAGCCAAGAGACCCAGTACTTC
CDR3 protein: CASSLAAGSQETQYF

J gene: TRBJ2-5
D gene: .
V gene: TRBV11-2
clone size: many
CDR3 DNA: TGTGCCAGCAGCTTAGTCGCCGGAGGGGAAGAGACCCAGTACTTC
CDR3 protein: CASSLVAGGEETQYF

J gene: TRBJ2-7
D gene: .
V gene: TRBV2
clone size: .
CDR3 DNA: TGTGCCAGCAGTGAAGGGTGGCAGTACTTC
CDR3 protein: CASSEGWQYF

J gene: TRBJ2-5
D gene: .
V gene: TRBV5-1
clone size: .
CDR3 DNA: TGCGCCAGCAGCTTGGTAGTTAAAGAGACCCAGTACTTC
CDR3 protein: CASSLVVKETQYF

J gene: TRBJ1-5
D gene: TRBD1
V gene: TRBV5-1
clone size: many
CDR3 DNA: TGCGCCAGCAGCTTAGAACAGGGGCGTGGGCCCCAGCATTTT
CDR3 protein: CASSLEQGRGPQHF

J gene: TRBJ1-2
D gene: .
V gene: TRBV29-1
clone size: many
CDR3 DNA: TGCAGCGTTGAAGATTCGAGCGCGGGCAGAAAATACTATGGCTACACCTTC
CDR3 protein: CSVEDSSAGRKYYGYTF

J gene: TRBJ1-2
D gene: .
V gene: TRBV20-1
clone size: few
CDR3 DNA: TGCAGTGCTAGGGTTGCACAGGGATCGGATGGCTACACCTTC
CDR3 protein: CSARVAQGSDGYTF

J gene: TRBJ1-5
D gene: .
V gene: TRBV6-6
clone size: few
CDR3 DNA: TGTGCCAGCAGTTACTCCTCCAAACCGGGGCAGCCCCAGCATTTT
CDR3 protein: CASSYSSKPGQPQHF

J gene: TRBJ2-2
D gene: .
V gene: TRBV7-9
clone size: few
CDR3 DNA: TGTGCCAGCAGTTTCTATCGGGGGCAGGGCACCGGGGAGCTGTTTTTT
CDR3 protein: CASSFYRGQGTGELFF

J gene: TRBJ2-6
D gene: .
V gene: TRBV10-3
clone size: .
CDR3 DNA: TGTGCGTCTTCGGGGACCGAATATTTTCTCTCTGGGGCCAACGTCCTGACTTTC
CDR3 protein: CASSGTEYFLSGANVLTF

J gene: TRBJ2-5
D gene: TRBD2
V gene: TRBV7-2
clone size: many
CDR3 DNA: TGTGCCAGCAGCCTGGGGGCTAGCGGGAGTCGAGAGACCCAGTACTTC
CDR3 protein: CASSLGASGSRETQYF

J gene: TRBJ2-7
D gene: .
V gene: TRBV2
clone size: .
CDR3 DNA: TGTGCCAGCAGTGCTCAGGGATTTAACTCCTACGAGCAGTACTTC
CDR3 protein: CASSAQGFNSYEQYF

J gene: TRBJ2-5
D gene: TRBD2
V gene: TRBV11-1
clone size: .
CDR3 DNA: TGTGCCAGCAGCTTCAGGGAGGGCTGGGGGCAAGAGACCCAGTACTTC
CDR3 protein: CASSFREGWGQETQYF

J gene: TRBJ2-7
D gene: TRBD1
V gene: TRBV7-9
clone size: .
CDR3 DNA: TGTGCCAGCAGTAATCGGACAGGGGGGTACGAGCAGTACTTC
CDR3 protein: CASSNRTGGYEQYF

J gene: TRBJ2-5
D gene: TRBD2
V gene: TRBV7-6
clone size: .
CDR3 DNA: TGTGCCAGCAGCCCGGTAGGAGCGGGGACCCAAGAGACCCAGTACTTC
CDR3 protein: CASSPVGAGTQETQYF

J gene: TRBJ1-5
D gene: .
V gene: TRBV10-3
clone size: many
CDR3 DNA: TGTGCCACCAGGATCGGTGAGAATCAGCCCCAGCATTTT
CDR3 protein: CATRIGENQPQHF

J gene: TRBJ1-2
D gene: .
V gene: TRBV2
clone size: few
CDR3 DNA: TGTGCCAGCAGCCAAGCAGGGGCAAACTATGGCTACACCTTC
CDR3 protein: CASSQAGANYGYTF

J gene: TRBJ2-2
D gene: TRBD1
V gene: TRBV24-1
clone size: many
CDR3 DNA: TGTGCCACCAGTGATCGTAGACAGGGGGCAAAAGTCGGGGAGCTGTTTTTT
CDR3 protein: CATSDRRQGAKVGELFF

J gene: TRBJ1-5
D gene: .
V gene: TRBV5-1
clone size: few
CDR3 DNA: TGCGCCAGCAGCTTGTCCCCAGGGGTCAATCAGCCCCAGCATTTT
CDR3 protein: CASSLSPGVNQPQHF

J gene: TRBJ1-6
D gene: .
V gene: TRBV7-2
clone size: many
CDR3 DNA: TGTGCCAGCAGCTTTACCGCAGAGAATTCACCCCTCCACTTT
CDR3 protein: CASSFTAENSPLHF

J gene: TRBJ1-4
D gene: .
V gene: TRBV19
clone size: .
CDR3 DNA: TGTGCCAGTAGTATGTCGGCAGCGAGGAATGAAAAACTGTTTTTT
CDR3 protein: CASSMSAARNEKLFF

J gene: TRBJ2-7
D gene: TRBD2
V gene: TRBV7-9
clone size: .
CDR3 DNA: TGTGCCAGCAGCCCGACGACTAGCGGGAGTTTCTACGAGCAGTACTTC
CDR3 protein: CASSPTTSGSFYEQYF

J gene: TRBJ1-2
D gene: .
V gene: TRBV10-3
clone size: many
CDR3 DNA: TGTGCCATCAGTGTTTTAAAGAGAGATCGAAACTATGGCTACACCTTC
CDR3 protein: CAISVLKRDRNYGYTF